A single sample gave rise to the 26 T cell receptor beta chains below, sequenced in a study of beta chain features in type 1 diabetes. Study-level results: TCRB CDR3s were moderately but significantly shorter in Type 1 diabetes patients in all four CD4+ subsets.

Sequencing targeted expressed TCRB transcripts, as all isolated RNA had been reverse transcribed. Generated by immunoSEQ multiplex PCR, the TCRdb table keeps only in-frame clones and is missing some. The table lists about 120,000 clones, about 16% of them singletons, with 2% to 2.5% in the top ten. These receptors' targets are unknown. Sequences were obtained from central memory CD4+ T cells from blood. The source is a man aged 25 to 40 with type 1 diabetes.

This clone was counted a few times. The chain links TRBV18 to TRBJ2-2; D gene uncertain. From germline, CDR1 is KGHSH and CDR2 LQKENI. V was clipped by 2 bases and J by 5 bases, with 6 bases between them. The CDR3 has 13 amino acids. CDR3 sequence: CASSPIGTGELFF. The DNA of the CDR3 is TGTGCCAGCTCACCAATTGGAACCGGGGAGCTGTTTTTT.

This clone showed up just a few times. The chain recombines TRBV14 with TRBJ1-6; D might be TRBD1 (6 bases). The CDR3 covers 14 residues. Trimming took 5 bases from V and 10 from J, leaving 15 bases between them. The germline V gene encodes CDR1 SGHDN and CDR2 FVKESK. CDR3 sequence: CASSSRGQSSPLHF. In DNA, the CDR3 is TGTGCCAGCAGCTCCCGAGGACAGAGCTCACCCCTCCACTTT. The full variable domain, rest sourced from reference TRBV14 and TRBJ1-6, is EAGVTQFPSHSVIEKGQTVTLRCDPISGHDNLYWYRRVMGKEIKFLLHFVKESKQDESGMPNNRFLAERTGGTYSTLKVQPAELEDSGVYFCASSSRGQSSPLHFGNGTRLTVT.

The chain links TRBV7-9 to TRBJ1-4; D gene ambiguous. Trimming removed 1 base at V and 8 bases at J, with 11 bases between. Germline V gene data show CDR1 as SEHNR and CDR2 as FQNEAQ (reference sequence). The CDR3 consists of 14 residues. CDR3 sequence: CASSLGSGEEKLFF. The CDR3 DNA sequence: TGTGCCAGCAGCTTAGGTTCAGGAGAAGAAAAACTGTTTTTT.

This clone was seen more than once but under ten times. The V call is TRBV7-8, the J call TRBJ2-1; the match to TRBD1 covers 9 bases. Losses at the gene ends were 5 bases for V and 7 bases for J; bases not matched to a gene: 3. The CDR3 spans 13 residues. Germline CDR1 is SGHVS and CDR2 is FQNEAQ. The CDR3 spells CASSKGQGNEQFF. The CDR3 DNA follows: TGTGCCAGCAGCAAGGGACAGGGTAATGAGCAGTTCTTC.

V is TRBV6-5 and J is TRBJ2-5, with D unclear. V was shortened by 0 bases and J by 2 bases, with 10 bases between the two germline ends. The CDR3 covers 15 residues. Germline V CDR1 and CDR2: MNHEY, SVGAGI. In DNA form, the CDR3 reads TGTGCCAGCAGTTACTCGAAGGTCAGGCAAGAGACCCAGTACTTC. It specifies CASSYSKVRQETQYF.

At least ten counts were recorded for this clone. The chain recombines TRBV19 with TRBJ2-7; D gene unclear. This CDR3 region has 14 residues. V was pared by 6 bases and J by 2 bases, with 14 bases between. Germline CDR1 reads LNHDA; CDR2 reads SQIVND (reference sequence). CDR3 in DNA: TGTGCCAGTAGCGACCACAACGCACCCTACGAGCAGTACTTC. It is translated as CASSDHNAPYEQYF.

The V and J genes are TRBV7-9 and TRBJ2-5, with TRBD1 as a possible D gene (5 bases). V was clipped by 6 bases and J by 1 base, with 12 bases between them. Germline CDR1 is SEHNR and CDR2 is FQNEAQ (reference sequence). CDR3 length equals 14 residues. For the CDR3, the DNA is TGTGCCAGCAGGCGACAGAATTTCCAAGAGACCCAGTACTTC. This translates into CASRRQNFQETQYF.

This clone has more than one count but fewer than ten. The rearrangement links TRBV14 to TRBJ1-2; 7 bases are shared with TRBD1. Germline CDR1 and CDR2: SGHDN and FVKESK. This CDR3 has 16 amino acids. Unmatched junction bases numbered 11, after V lost 3 bases and J lost 4 bases. The CDR3 DNA reads TGTGCCAGCAGCCAGACAGGGAATCCCAGAGGCTATGGCTACACCTTC. Translating gives CASSQTGNPRGYGYTF.

The chain carries TRBV11-3 and TRBJ2-7; TRBD2 might be the D (6 bases). V was clipped by 7 bases and J by 4 bases, with 14 bases between them. This CDR3 spans 13 amino acids. Per germline, CDR1 SGHNT and CDR2 YENEEA. CDR3 in amino acids: CASTRGTTYEQYF. CDR3 DNA: TGTGCCAGCACTCGGGGGACGACTTACGAGCAGTACTTC.

This clone was observed a few times. The J gene is TRBJ2-1, the V gene TRBV7-2, with a weak D call TRBD2 (7 bases). The V gene lost 7 bases and the J gene lost 3 bases, with 13 bases spanning the gap. The CDR3 is 14 amino acids. Germline CDR1 is SGHTA and CDR2 is FQGNSA. The CDR3 is CASIAGAGYNEQFF. The CDR3 bases are TGTGCCAGCATCGCGGGGGCCGGCTACAATGAGCAGTTCTTC.

This clone was seen only a few times. The V gene is TRBV19, the J gene TRBJ1-1, with 7 bases identical to TRBD1. This CDR3 has 17 residues. Germline assignment: CDR1 LNHDA and CDR2 SQIVND (reference sequence). Trimming took 0 bases from V and 1 from J; bases not matched to a gene: 8. The DNA of the CDR3 is TGTGCCAGTAGTATAGAAAGACAGGGTACCAGGAACACTGAAGCTTTCTTT. It codes for CASSIERQGTRNTEAFF.

The chain combines TRBV6-1 with TRBJ2-5; D ambiguous. The CDR3 length is 14 residues. The V end was cut by 7 bases, the J end by 2 bases, with 14 bases between. Germline-derived CDR1 and CDR2 are MNHNS and SASEGT. The CDR3 here is CASTEDGRQETQYF. The CDR3, as DNA: TGTGCCAGCACAGAAGATGGTAGGCAAGAGACCCAGTACTTC.

Concerning this clone itself: Other DNA sequences in the same sample also yield this CDR3. The chain recombines TRBV27 with TRBJ1-2, with D perhaps TRBD1 (6 bases). Germline V gene sequence: CDR1 MNHEY, CDR2 SMNVEV (reference sequence). CDR3 length equals 14 residues. Deletions cut 2 bases from V and 8 bases from J, with 15 bases between. CDR3 nucleotides: TGTGCCAGCAGTTTACAGGGGTCGAGGGGAGGCTACACCTTC. Protein: CASSLQGSRGGYTF.

V usage is TRBV18 and J usage is TRBJ1-2; D not certain. Germline CDR1 KGHSH, CDR2 LQKENI. Deletions cut 2 bases from V and 0 bases from J, with 10 bases between. CDR3 length: 15 amino acids. DNA for the CDR3: TGTGCCAGCTCACCAATACCGGATTCTAACTATGGCTACACCTTC. Translating gives CASSPIPDSNYGYTF.

The table lists this clone with a few counts. DNA of the CDR3: TGTGCCAGCAGTGAAAGTTTTGGTAACACCGGGGAGCTGTTTTTT. Its translation is CASSESFGNTGELFF. The rearrangement links TRBV6-1 to TRBJ2-2; no definite D call. Trimming left V 2 bases short and J 2 bases short, with 9 bases between. Germline CDR1 reads MNHNS; CDR2 reads SASEGT. The CDR3 has 15 residues.

V usage is TRBV11-2 and J usage is TRBJ2-1; D gene uncertain. Germline CDR1 SGHAT, CDR2 FQNNGV. Trimming left V 0 bases short and J 10 bases short, with 16 bases between. The CDR3 length is 15 residues. CDR3 loop: CASSLEVVGSAEQFF. DNA of the CDR3: TGTGCCAGCAGCTTAGAGGTGGTGGGCAGCGCAGAGCAGTTCTTC.

This clone was recorded a few times. The gene calls are TRBV6-5 and TRBJ2-7; 7 positions agree with TRBD1. With 6 bases clipped from V and 2 bases from J, the junction kept 7 bases outside the gene matches. In germline, CDR1 is MNHEY, CDR2 SVGAGI. There are 14 residues in the CDR3. The DNA for the CDR3 is TGTGCCAGCAGAACACGGACAGGCCCCTACGAGCAGTACTTC. Encoded protein: CASRTRTGPYEQYF.

V gene TRBV7-2 combines with J gene TRBJ2-7; TRBD2 matches at 7 bases. Germline CDR1 reads SGHTA; CDR2 reads FQGNSA. V was clipped by 3 bases and J by 4 bases; unmatched bases: 6. There are 14 residues in the CDR3. CDR3 in amino acids: CASSFERGTYEQYF. In DNA form, the CDR3 reads TGTGCCAGCAGCTTCGAGCGGGGAACATACGAGCAGTACTTC.

This clone was picked up a small number of times. This chain links TRBV5-1 with TRBJ2-7; possibly TRBD2 for D (5 bases). CDR3 size: 16 residues. V was clipped by 5 bases and J by 1 base, with 19 bases between them. Germline CDR1 is SGHRS and CDR2 is YFSETQ. CDR3 sequence: CASSLEGGPSSYEQYF. The CDR3 DNA reads as TGCGCCAGCAGTCTTGAGGGCGGGCCTTCATCCTACGAGCAGTACTTC. Variable domain in full (rest from reference TRBV5-1 and TRBJ2-7): KAGVTQTPRYLIKTRGQQVTLSCSPISGHRSVSWYQQTPGQGLQFLFEYFSETQRNKGNFPGRFSGRQFSNSRSEMNVSTLELGDSALYLCASSLEGGPSSYEQYFGPGTRLTVT.

This rearrangement joins TRBV7-2 to TRBJ2-4; tentatively, D is TRBD1 or TRBD2 (5 bases each). This CDR3 spans 19 amino acids. CDR1 SGHTA and CDR2 FQGNSA come from the germline V gene. Trimming left V 1 base short and J 0 bases short, with 19 bases between. The CDR3: CASSLEGQGRILAKNIQYF. The CDR3 DNA reads as TGTGCCAGCAGCTTAGAGGGGCAGGGACGGATACTAGCCAAAAACATTCAGTACTTC.

Relative to its sample, this clone is medium-sized. The sample holds other DNA sequences that translate to the same CDR3. The chain couples TRBV5-4 to TRBJ2-3; 12 bases match TRBD2. Trimming removed 9 bases from V and 8 bases from J; junction bases left unmatched: 10. Germline assignment: CDR1 SGHNT and CDR2 YYREEE (reference sequence). The CDR3 sequence is 14 residues long. The CDR3 sequence: CATRLAGGPGTQYF. The CDR3 region has the DNA TGTGCCACCCGTCTAGCGGGGGGGCCTGGTACGCAGTATTTT.

This rearrangement joins TRBV7-2 to TRBJ1-5; 7 nucleotides line up with TRBD1. Germline assignment: CDR1 SGHTA and CDR2 FQGNSA. The CDR3 totals 14 residues. The V gene end was trimmed by 3 bases and the J gene end by 9 bases; junction bases not matched to a gene: 8. The CDR3 reads CASSLDRPPSPQHF. The CDR3 DNA reads as TGTGCCAGCAGCTTGGACAGGCCCCCTTCGCCCCAGCATTTT.

The chain links TRBV5-4 to TRBJ2-5; 10 bases line up with TRBD2. V lost 4 bases, J lost 5 bases, and 8 bases stayed unmatched. The CDR3 runs to 15 residues. Germline V gene data show CDR1 as SGHNT and CDR2 as YYREEE (reference sequence). CDR3: CASSVSGGRRETQYF. The DNA of the CDR3 is TGTGCCAGCAGCGTTAGCGGGGGGCGTAGGGAGACCCAGTACTTC.

The genes are TRBV6-5 and TRBJ2-6, with 7 bases aligning to TRBD1. The J segment lost 0 bases and the V segment lost 6 bases, leaving 2 bases of the junction unmatched. Germline V gives CDR1 MNHEY, CDR2 SVGAGI. The CDR3 is made up of 15 amino acids. The CDR3 is CASSRDSSGANVLTF. The DNA for the CDR3 is TGTGCCAGCAGCCGGGACAGCTCTGGGGCCAACGTCCTGACTTTC.

This clone was counted only a few times. This chain joins TRBV29-1 and TRBJ1-1; 7 nucleotides align to TRBD1. The J segment lost 3 bases and the V segment lost 5 bases, leaving 9 bases of the junction unmatched. CDR3 length equals 14 residues. Germline CDR1 and CDR2: SQVTM and ANQGSEA. The CDR3: CSVLKTGRDTEAFF. As DNA, the CDR3 is TGCAGCGTTTTGAAGACAGGGAGAGACACTGAAGCTTTCTTT.

Only a few counts were recorded for this clone. This chain uses TRBV11-2 with TRBJ1-1; no definite D call. The CDR3 spans 13 residues. V lost 1 base, J lost 5 bases, and 8 bases lay in between. Germline loops: CDR1 SGHAT, CDR2 FQNNGV. CDR3 loop: CASSLGLGTEAFF. The CDR3, as DNA: TGTGCCAGCAGCTTAGGTTTGGGAACTGAAGCTTTCTTT.